This T cell receptor beta chain originates from a study of long-term antiretroviral therapy in people with HIV. Study observations and caveats: Subsequent to ART, diversity was augmented yet persisted below that of transplant donor controls. HIV repertoires showed narrower CDR3 length ranges than controls.

By share of the sample, this clone is medium-sized. Its antigen is not known. The CDR3 contains 14 residues. The V and J ends lost 0 bases and 4 bases respectively, with 10 bases between them. Germline CDR1 is MGHRA and CDR2 is YSYEKL. The assay, immunoSEQ v3.0, was run at survey level. Generated by immunoSEQ multiplex PCR, the TCRdb table keeps only in-frame clones and is missing some. The sample includes 20,000 to 25,000 clones, 85% to 90% of them seen just once. The genes are TRBV4-1 and TRBJ2-7; no definite D call. The sample consisted of unsorted PBMCs, taken 1.9 years after starting antiretroviral therapy. The receptor's source is a woman in her 30s with HIV. CDR3 sequence reads: CASSQDMSSYEQYF. In DNA form, the CDR3 reads TGCGCCAGCAGCCAAGATATGTCAAGTTACGAGCAGTACTTC.